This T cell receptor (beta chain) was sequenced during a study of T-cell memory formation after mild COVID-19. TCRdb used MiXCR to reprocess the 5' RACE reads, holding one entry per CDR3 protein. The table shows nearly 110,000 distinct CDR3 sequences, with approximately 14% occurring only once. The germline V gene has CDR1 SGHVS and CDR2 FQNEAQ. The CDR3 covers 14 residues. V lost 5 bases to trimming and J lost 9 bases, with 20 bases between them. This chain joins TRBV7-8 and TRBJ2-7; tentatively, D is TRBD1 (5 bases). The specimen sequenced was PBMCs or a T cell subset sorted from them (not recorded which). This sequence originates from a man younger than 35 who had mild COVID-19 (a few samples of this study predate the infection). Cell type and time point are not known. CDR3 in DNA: TGTGCCAGCAGCCCGACGGACACCCCCCTCGGGCAGTACTTC. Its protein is CASSPTDTPLGQYF.